This passage covers 9 T cell receptor beta chains from one sample sequenced in a study of T cell repertoires in cytomegalovirus infection. No antigen is known for these receptors. Each CDR3 protein gets one entry after TCRdb re-called the reads with MiXCR. Among tens of thousands of distinct CDR3 sequences, about half were seen once, and the ten largest hold approximately 95%. This specimen was CD8+ T cells from cultured PBMCs, taken from culture after CMV antigen stimulation. The receptor set was obtained from a human donor in good health (CMV status not recorded). Some clones in this sample may be carry-over from other donors' samples.

The chain is built from TRBV7-9 and TRBJ2-5, with no clear D. With 2 bases removed from V and 5 bases from J, the gap between germline ends came to 15 bases. Germline CDR1 and CDR2: SEHNR and FQNEAQ (reference sequence). The CDR3 is 15 residues long. The CDR3 region is CASSLLGSLRETQYF. Written as DNA, the CDR3 is TGTGCCAGCAGCTTACTGGGCAGTTTGAGGGAGACCCAGTACTTC.

The V call is TRBV2, the J call TRBJ1-1, with D perhaps matching TRBD1 (5 bases). The CDR3 has 14 residues. Trimming removed 10 bases at V and 0 bases at J, with 15 bases between. Germline V gene sequence: CDR1 SNHLY, CDR2 FYNNEI. CDR3 sequence reads: CATPPGPLNTEAFF. The CDR3 DNA reads TGTGCCACCCCTCCGGGACCTTTGAACACTGAAGCTTTCTTT.

The chain has TRBV7-2 and TRBJ1-2; 10 bases fit TRBD1. This CDR3 region has 14 residues. The V segment lost 7 bases and the J segment 8 bases; nucleotides outside the gene matches: 10. CDR1 SGHTA and CDR2 FQGNSA come from the germline V gene. CDR3 in DNA: TGTGCCAGCACTAAAGGGGACAGGGGTTTCGGCTACACCTTC. It translates to CASTKGDRGFGYTF.

The genes are TRBV7-2 and TRBJ2-7; 9 positions agree with TRBD2. Germline trimming cut 8 bases from V and 0 bases from J; bases unmatched to any gene: 14. Germline V gene sequence: CDR1 SGHTA, CDR2 FQGNSA. The CDR3 sequence is 17 residues long. The CDR3 nucleotides are TGTGCCAGCGACGATACCTTTAGCGGGGGCAACTCCTACGAGCAGTACTTC. It translates to CASDDTFSGGNSYEQYF.

V usage is TRBV14 and J usage is TRBJ2-1; a weak D match, TRBD1 (6 bases). This CDR3 region has 17 residues. The V end was cut by 0 bases, the J end by 7 bases, with 19 bases between. The germline CDR1 and CDR2 sequences are SGHDN and FVKESK. The CDR3 here is CASSQDPTQPGENEQFF. The CDR3 coding sequence is TGTGCCAGCAGCCAAGATCCTACCCAACCAGGGGAAAATGAGCAGTTCTTC.

This clonotype was counted a few times. The chain recombines TRBV7-8 with TRBJ1-2, with D unclear. This CDR3 is built from 15 residues. V gave up 6 bases and J gave up 6 bases, with 20 bases separating them. Looked up from germline, CDR1 is SGHVS and CDR2 is FQNEAQ. CDR3 nucleotides: TGTGCCAGCAGATTTACCTCGGGTGGTGTTGATGGCTACACCTTC. Its translation: CASRFTSGGVDGYTF.

The rearrangement links TRBV7-3 to TRBJ2-7; D may be TRBD2 (5 bases). This CDR3 is built from 15 residues. The germline gives CDR1 SGHTA, CDR2 FQGTGA. Trimming stripped 7 bases from V and 4 bases from J, with 20 bases between. CDR3 loop: CASTKPAAPLYEQYF. In nucleotides, the CDR3 is TGTGCCAGCACAAAACCAGCGGCCCCCTTATACGAGCAGTACTTC.

V and J are TRBV19 and TRBJ1-1; D is undetermined. Germline V lookup: CDR1 LNHDA, CDR2 SQIVND (reference sequence). This CDR3 has 16 amino acids. The V gene lost 0 bases and the J gene lost 1 base, with 12 bases spanning the gap. CDR3: CASSIDSLWGNTEAFF. CDR3 in DNA: TGTGCCAGTAGTATAGATTCCCTGTGGGGGAACACTGAAGCTTTCTTT.

This clonotype was detected a few times. The chain recombines TRBV7-9 with TRBJ1-2, with TRBD1 matching 7 bases. With V trimmed by 5 bases and J by 4 bases, 7 bases remained unmatched. Per germline, CDR1 SEHNR and CDR2 FQNEAQ (reference sequence). The CDR3 runs 14 residues. CDR3 sequence: CASSHRDSPYGYTF. The CDR3 nucleotides read TGTGCCAGCAGCCATCGGGACAGCCCCTATGGCTACACCTTC.